This T cell receptor beta chain was captured in a study of cytomegalovirus exposure and HLA in healthy donors. This CDR3 comprises 12 residues. The germline V and J ends were trimmed by 6 bases and 0 bases, with 5 bases remaining between them. Germline V gene sequence: CDR1 MNHEY, CDR2 SVGAGI. Only in-frame clones appear in the TCRdb table, and some are missing; sequencing was by immunoSEQ multiplex PCR. This sample has about 220,000 clones, with under 95% found just once. General observations from the study: The authors listed roughly 150 TCR beta chains as cytomegalovirus-associated.

For this clone: No antigen is known for it.

J is TRBJ1-2 and V is TRBV6-5, with unresolved D. The clonotype originates from a woman aged 18-29 years in good health and CMV-seronegative. Sequencing was done on a sample of PBMCs. CDR3: CASREANYGYTF. CDR3 DNA: TGTGCCAGCAGGGAGGCTAACTATGGCTACACCTTC.